Sequencing of this TCR beta chain was carried out in a study of T cell repertoires in cytomegalovirus infection. As for the study in general: Researchers turned to recently identified HLA-C-restricted CMV epitopes as well as well-studied HLA-B-restricted ones. In public TCR beta signatures, there were indications of both CMV infection and matching HLA type.

CDR3 length equals 15 residues. Trimming left V 3 bases short and J 4 bases short, with 15 bases between. Study results and limitations: The cumulative frequency of public TCR beta families distinguished individuals who carried CMV together with the relevant HLA.

MiXCR, run by TCRdb on the reads, gives a single entry per CDR3 protein. This table has hundreds of thousands of distinct CDR3 sequences, roughly 30% appearing once. This clonotype was seen a handful of times. Its matching antigen is unknown. The V call is TRBV12-3 or TRBV12-4, the J call TRBJ1-1, with no clear D. The source material was cultured CD8+ T cells from PBMCs, sampled from culture after CMV antigen stimulation. The source is a human donor in good health (CMV status not recorded). Some clones in this sample may be carry-over from other donors' samples. CDR3 sequence: CASSFEGIDPTEAFF. CDR3 coding DNA: TGTGCCAGCAGTTTTGAGGGCATCGATCCCACTGAAGCTTTCTTT.